This record looks at one T cell receptor (beta chain) sequence and its context. Its antigen is still unknown. The CDR3 is made up of 15 amino acids. V lost 7 bases and J lost 1, with 16 bases in between. Germline-derived CDR1 and CDR2 are LNHDA and SQIVND (reference sequence). The data belong to a study of molecular identifiers for immune sequencing clone quantification. Previously described methods and listed TCR primers were employed for the bulk TCR libraries. MiXCR, applied by TCRdb to the PCR reads, yields one record per CDR3 protein. The sample lists some 320,000 distinct CDR3 sequences, around 21% seen once, with over 0.7% in the top ten. Findings and limits, study-wide: More than 98% of effector molecules, versus under 1% of naive-cell molecules, belonged to clones above 20 RNA copies.

Specimen: naive CD8+ T cells from blood, with Jurkat cell RNA spiked in. Subset denoted: FACS-sorted CD8+CD4-CCR7+CD45RA+ naive T cells. The chain couples TRBV19 to TRBJ2-5, with D maybe TRBD1 (5 bases). The receptor was derived from a human donor in good health. Some libraries in this study had Jurkat cell RNA spiked in. The CDR3 spells CASTAAGMSQETQYF. The CDR3 coding sequence is TGTGCCAGTACCGCAGCAGGGATGAGCCAAGAGACCCAGTACTTC.